This T cell receptor (beta chain) was found in a study of early T cells in non-severe SARS-CoV-2 infection. Across the study: Unsorted whole-blood RNA was sequenced in bulk, leaving chains unpaired. Study observations and caveats: Matching against VDJdb likely underestimated virus-specific expansions, favoring anti-spike CD8.

The TCR library protocol was used to attach unique molecular identifiers. These identifiers were attached to individual cDNA molecules. TCRdb passed the 5' RACE reads through MiXCR, listing each CDR3 protein once. The sample has approximately 45,000 distinct CDR3 sequences; about a tenth are singletons. At least ten counts were recorded for this clonotype. The antigen remains undetermined. The source is an adult who was a healthcare worker with PCR-confirmed SARS-CoV-2 infection or an uninfected control (not recorded which). Sequencing was performed on whole blood.

As DNA, the CDR3 is TGCAGTGCTCAGGGCGTCAAGGCCTACGAGCAGTACTTC. It translates to CSAQGVKAYEQYF. The chain employs TRBV20-1 and TRBJ2-7; possible D gene TRBD1, 5 bases. The CDR3 contains 13 residues. Germline loops: CDR1 DFQATT, CDR2 SNEGSKA (reference sequence). The germline V and J ends were trimmed by 5 bases and 2 bases, with 13 bases remaining between them.